These 7 T cell receptor beta chains came from one sample sequenced in a study of blood T cell repertoires in COVID-19. Measured with immunoSEQ multiplex PCR; TCRdb has only the in-frame clones, and not every one. The sample has under 200,000 clones, 80% to 85% seen once. Input material: peripheral blood. Every receptor here comes from a woman aged 60-70 years with acute or convalescent COVID-19.

V usage is TRBV27 and J usage is TRBJ2-3; 10 positions match TRBD2. This CDR3 is 17 amino acids long. With 2 bases clipped from V and 2 bases from J, the junction kept 7 bases outside the gene matches. Germline CDR1 reads MNHEY; CDR2 reads SMNVEV (reference sequence). CDR3 DNA: TGTGCCAGCAGTTTAAGGCTAGCGGGGGCCATCACAGATACGCAGTATTTT. Translation: CASSLRLAGAITDTQYF.

V gene TRBV7-3 combines with J gene TRBJ2-1; 10 nucleotides align to TRBD2. The CDR3 covers 15 residues. CDR1 is SGHTA, CDR2 FQGTGA, per germline. V lost 3 bases, J lost 6 bases, and 5 bases stayed unmatched. For the CDR3, the DNA is TGTGCCAGCAGCTTCAGCGGGGGGGCGACCAATGAGCAGTTCTTC. It encodes CASSFSGGATNEQFF.

The chain is built from TRBV30 and TRBJ1-3; 9 positions match TRBD1. CDR3 size: 18 residues. After removal of 2 bases from V and 1 base from J, the junction contained 12 bases not matched to a gene. Germline lookup yields CDR1 GTSNPN and CDR2 SVGIG (reference sequence). CDR3 coding DNA: TGTGCCTGGAGTCTCAAATCGGGACAGGGTGGGTCTGGAAACACCATATATTTT. It yields the protein CAWSLKSGQGGSGNTIYF.

The rearrangement uses TRBV7-3 and TRBJ1-1; 7 positions match TRBD1. CDR1 is SGHTA and CDR2 is FQGTGA in the germline V gene. Unmatched junction bases numbered 7, after V lost 5 bases and J lost 1 base. CDR3 length equals 15 residues. CDR3 amino acids: CASSPQGGRNTEAFF. CDR3 DNA sequence: TGTGCCAGCAGCCCGCAGGGGGGACGGAACACTGAAGCTTTCTTT.

This clone appeared once. The V gene is TRBV6-2 or TRBV6-3, the J gene TRBJ2-3; 8 positions agree with TRBD1. Germline V gives CDR1 MNHEY, CDR2 SVGEGT. J gave up 0 bases and V 5 bases, and 4 bases lay outside the gene matches. The CDR3 length is 15 residues. CDR3 region: CASSPQGESTDTQYF. The CDR3 DNA sequence: TGTGCCAGCAGTCCACAGGGGGAAAGCACAGATACGCAGTATTTT.

The V gene is TRBV6-5, the J gene TRBJ1-2; a weak D match, TRBD1 (6 bases). The CDR3 has 13 residues. Trimming removed 5 bases from V and 2 bases from J, with 9 bases in between. The germline CDR1 and CDR2 sequences are MNHEY and SVGAGI. CDR3 sequence (DNA): TGTGCCAGCAGTCCAGACAGGAACTATGGCTACACCTTC. Amino acid sequence: CASSPDRNYGYTF.

The V and J genes are TRBV7-9 and TRBJ2-5; 8 positions match TRBD2. The CDR3 consists of 16 residues. Germline V gene sequence: CDR1 SEHNR, CDR2 FQNEAQ (reference sequence). The junction had 10 bases not matched to a gene; V was cut back by 5 bases and J by 2 bases. The CDR3 DNA reads as TGTGCCAGCAGCCACCTCGGGGCGGGGGGTCAAGAGACCCAGTACTTC. Residues: CASSHLGAGGQETQYF. Using reference TRBV7-9 and TRBJ2-5 for the parts outside the CDR3, the full variable domain is DTGVSQNPRHKITKRGQNVTFRCDPISEHNRLYWYRQTLGQGPEFLTYFQNEAQLEKSRLLSDRFSAERPKGSFSTLEIQRTEQGDSAMYLCASSHLGAGGQETQYFGPGTRLLVL.